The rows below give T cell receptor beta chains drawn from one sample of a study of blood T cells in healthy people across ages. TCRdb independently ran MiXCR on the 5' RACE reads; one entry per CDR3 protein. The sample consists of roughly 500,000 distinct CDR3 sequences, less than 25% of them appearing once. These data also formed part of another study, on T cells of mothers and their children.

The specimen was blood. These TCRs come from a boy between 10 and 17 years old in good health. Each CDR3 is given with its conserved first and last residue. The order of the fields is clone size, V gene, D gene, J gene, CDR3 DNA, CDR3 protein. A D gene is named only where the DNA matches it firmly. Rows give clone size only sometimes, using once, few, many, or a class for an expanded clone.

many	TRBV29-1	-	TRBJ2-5	TGCAGCGGCACCGATAGGAAGACCCAGTACTTC	CSGTDRKTQYF
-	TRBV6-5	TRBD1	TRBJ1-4	TGTGCCAGCAGTTACTCGAGCCAGGGGGCAGATAACGAAAAACTGTTTTTT	CASSYSSQGADNEKLFF
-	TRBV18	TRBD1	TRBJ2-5	TGTGCCAGCTCATCCACAGGGGGCGCTTGGGTTCGAGAGACCCAGTACTTC	CASSSTGGAWVRETQYF
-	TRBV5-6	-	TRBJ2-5	TGTGCCAGCAGCTTGCCTGGGTTGGAGACCCAGTACTTC	CASSLPGLETQYF
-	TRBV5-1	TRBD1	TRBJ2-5	TGCGCCAGCAGCGGCCTGGGACAGTCCCAAGAGACCCAGTACTTC	CASSGLGQSQETQYF
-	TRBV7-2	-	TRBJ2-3	TGTGCCAGCAGCGCTACTCGGACACCCGCTACAGATACGCAGTATTTT	CASSATRTPATDTQYF
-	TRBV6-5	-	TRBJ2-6	TGTGCCAGCAGTTACGGGGTAGCGGTTCACTCTGGGGCCAACGTCCTGACTTTC	CASSYGVAVHSGANVLTF
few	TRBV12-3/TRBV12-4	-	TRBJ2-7	TGTGCCAGCAGAAACAGGGAAGTGGGCGAGCAGTACTTC	CASRNREVGEQYF
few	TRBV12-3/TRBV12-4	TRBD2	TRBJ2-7	TGTGCCAGCAGTCTGAGAGGACTAGCGGGAGCTGCTTACTCCTACGAGCAGCACTTC	CASSLRGLAGAAYSYEQHF
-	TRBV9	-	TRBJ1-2	TGTGCCAGCAGCGTAGCGTGGCGGGGAACTGGCTACACCTTC	CASSVAWRGTGYTF
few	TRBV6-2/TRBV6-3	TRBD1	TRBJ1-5	TGTGCCAGCAGTTATAGACCCGGGACAGGGGGCGATCAGCCCCAGCATTTT	CASSYRPGTGGDQPQHF
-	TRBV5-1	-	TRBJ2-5	TGCGCCAGCAGCTCCCGATCTAGGACGTCCGGCGAGACCCAGTACTTC	CASSSRSRTSGETQYF
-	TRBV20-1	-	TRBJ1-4	TGCAGTGCTAGACTGGGCTATAATGAAAAACTGTTTTTT	CSARLGYNEKLFF
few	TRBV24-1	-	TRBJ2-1	TGTGCCACCAGTGATTCGTGGGGGGCCGGGAATGAGCAGTTCTTC	CATSDSWGAGNEQFF
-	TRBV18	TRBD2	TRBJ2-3	TGTGCCAGCTCGGCAGGACTAGCGGGGGGTGATACGCAGTATTTT	CASSAGLAGGDTQYF
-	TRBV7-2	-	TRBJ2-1	TGTGCCAGCAGCTTAGAAGGTGTTAGAACGTACAATGAGCAGTTCTTC	CASSLEGVRTYNEQFF
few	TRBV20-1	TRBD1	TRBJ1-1	TGCAGTGCTCCGAGTACAGGGGACACTGAAGCTTTCTTT	CSAPSTGDTEAFF
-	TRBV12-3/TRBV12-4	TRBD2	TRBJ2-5	TGTGCCAGCATACCCAGCGGGGGCAGAGAGACCCAGTACTTC	CASIPSGGRETQYF
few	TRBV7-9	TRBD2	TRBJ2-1	TGTGCCAGCAGAACGGGAGGGCCCTACAATGAGCAGTTCTTC	CASRTGGPYNEQFF
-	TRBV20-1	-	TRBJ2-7	TGCAGTGCTAGAGAGGGAGGTTTCGAGCAGTACTTC	CSAREGGFEQYF
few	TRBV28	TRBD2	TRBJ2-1	TGTGCCAGCAGTTTACTCGCGGGAGATGACAATGAGCAGTTCTTC	CASSLLAGDDNEQFF
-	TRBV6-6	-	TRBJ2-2	TGTGCCAGCAGGAGGCCTACATCGAACACCGGGGAGCTGTTTTTT	CASRRPTSNTGELFF
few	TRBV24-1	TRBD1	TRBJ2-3	TGTGCCACCAGTGAACTCACAGGGGCCCGCACAGATACGCAGTATTTT	CATSELTGARTDTQYF
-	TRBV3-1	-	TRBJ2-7	TGTGCCAGCAGCCAAGGCTGGTCCTCCTACGAGCAGTACTTC	CASSQGWSSYEQYF
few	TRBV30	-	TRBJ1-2	TGTGCCTGGAGGGCCCCAGGGGGCTACACCTTC	CAWRAPGGYTF
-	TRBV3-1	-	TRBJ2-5	TGTGCCAGCAGCCAAGATCCGCTAGACCCTGCATTGGAGACCCAGTACTTC	CASSQDPLDPALETQYF
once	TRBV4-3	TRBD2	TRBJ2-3	TGCGCCAGCAGCCAACAACGGGCTAGCGGGGGCCCCGAAGCAGATACGCAGTATTTT	CASSQQRASGGPEADTQYF
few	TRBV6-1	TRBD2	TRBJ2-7	TGTGCCAGCAGTGAAGTTCAACTAGCGGCGATTCGCGGGCTCGAGCAGTACTTC	CASSEVQLAAIRGLEQYF
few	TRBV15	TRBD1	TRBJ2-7	TGTGCCACCAGCGGCAGACAGGGGGGCTACGAGCAGTACTTC	CATSGRQGGYEQYF
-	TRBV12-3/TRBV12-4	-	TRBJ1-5	TGTGCCAGCAGTCGATACGAGGGGGGTCAGCCCCAGCATTTT	CASSRYEGGQPQHF
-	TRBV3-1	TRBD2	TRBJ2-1	TGTGCCAGCAGCCAATGGGCTAGCGGGGGATACAATGAGCAGTTCTTC	CASSQWASGGYNEQFF
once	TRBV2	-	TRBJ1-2	TGTGCCAGCACTTCCCTTCGACAAGTCGATCCTAACTATGGCTACACCTTC	CASTSLRQVDPNYGYTF
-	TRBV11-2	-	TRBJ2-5	TGTGCCAGCAGCTTAGTTGGTTCTCGGAGGACGGCTTATCGGGGAGAGACCCAGTACTTC	CASSLVGSRRTAYRGETQYF
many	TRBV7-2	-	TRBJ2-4	TGTGCCAGCAGCTTAGCGCGGTCCCTAGCCAAAAACATTCAGTACTTC	CASSLARSLAKNIQYF
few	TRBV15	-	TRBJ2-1	TGTGCCACCAGCAGAGAATTCGGACAGTACAATGAGCAGTTCTTC	CATSREFGQYNEQFF
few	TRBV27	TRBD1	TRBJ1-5	TGTGCCAGCCGGGACAGTAGCAATCAGCCCCAGCATTTT	CASRDSSNQPQHF
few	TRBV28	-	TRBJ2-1	TGTGCCAGCAGTGTAGACAGGGAGCAGTTCTTC	CASSVDREQFF
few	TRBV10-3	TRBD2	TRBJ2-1	TGTGCCATTGTAGCGGGAGGGTCGGGAAATGAGCAGTTCTTC	CAIVAGGSGNEQFF
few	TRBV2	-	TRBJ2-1	TGTGCCAGCAGAGCATTCAGCGGGTCCTACAATGAGCAGTTCTTC	CASRAFSGSYNEQFF
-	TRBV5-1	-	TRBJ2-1	TGCGCCAGCAGCTTGGGTAGGAGCGGATACAATGAGCAGTTCTTC	CASSLGRSGYNEQFF
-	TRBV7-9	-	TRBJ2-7	TGTGCCAGCAGCACGACTAGCGAGCAGTACTTC	CASSTTSEQYF
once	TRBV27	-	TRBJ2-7	TGTGCCAGCAGTTTTGGTCCGGCCCTCTACGAGCAGTACTTC	CASSFGPALYEQYF
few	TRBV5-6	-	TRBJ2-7	TGTGCCAGCACCCCGAGCGCAACGTGGGGCTACGAGCAGTACTTC	CASTPSATWGYEQYF
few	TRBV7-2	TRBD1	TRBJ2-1	TGTGCCAGCAGCTTGACAGGGGTCTACAATGAGCAGTTCTTC	CASSLTGVYNEQFF
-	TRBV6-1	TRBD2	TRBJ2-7	TGTGCCAGCAGTGAATGGGCTAGCGGGAGCTACGAGCAGTACTTC	CASSEWASGSYEQYF
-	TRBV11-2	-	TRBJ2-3	TGTGCCAGCAGCCCGGGCGGAGTTGCAGATACGCAGTATTTT	CASSPGGVADTQYF
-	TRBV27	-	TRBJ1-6	TGTGCCAGCAGTCCAAGTGTGGTTAATTCACCCCTCCACTTT	CASSPSVVNSPLHF
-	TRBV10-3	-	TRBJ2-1	TGTGCCGTCGGAAGGGGGGGTCTATCCAGCTCCTACAATGAGCAGTTCTTC	CAVGRGGLSSSYNEQFF